The 27 T cell receptor beta chains reported below all come from one sample, sequenced in a study of T cells in Graves' hyperthyroidism and ophthalmopathy. Researchers took RNA transcripts and amplified the TCR beta CDR3 regions from them. The study used the HTBI primer set for a first-round RT-PCR of the TCR CDR3. TCRdb re-called the multiplex PCR reads through MiXCR, storing one row per CDR3 protein. The sample lists 500,000 or so distinct CDR3 sequences; 16% were seen once. Sample: blood. Receptor source: a woman under 40 with Graves' ophthalmopathy.

This chain uses TRBV6-1 with TRBJ2-5; 12 bases map to TRBD2. The CDR3 is 17 residues long. V lost 5 bases and J lost 3; bases outside the gene matches: 10. Germline CDR1 reads MNHNS; CDR2 reads SASEGT. CDR3 sequence: CASSFGTTSGGKETQYF. The CDR3, as DNA: TGTGCCAGCAGTTTCGGAACGACTAGCGGGGGTAAAGAGACCCAGTACTTC.

The gene calls are TRBV24-1 and TRBJ2-7; a weak D match, TRBD1 (5 bases). CDR3 length equals 17 residues. In germline, CDR1 is KGHDR, CDR2 SFDVKD. Trimming took off 0 bases at V and 3 bases at J, with 17 bases between the two ends. CDR3 region: CATSDLQEVGADYEQYF. The CDR3 bases are TGTGCCACCAGTGATTTGCAAGAGGTTGGGGCAGACTACGAGCAGTACTTC.

This clonotype was seen at least ten times. The rearrangement joins TRBV20-1 to TRBJ2-3; tentative D call: TRBD2 (5 bases). The CDR3 covers 15 residues. Per germline, CDR1 DFQATT and CDR2 SNEGSKA (reference sequence). The ends were cut back, 2 bases at V and 3 bases at J, with 15 bases in the middle. The CDR3 DNA reads TGCAGTGCTAGAAACAGAGGACTGGGGACAGATACGCAGTATTTT. It codes for CSARNRGLGTDTQYF.

The chain links TRBV2 to TRBJ2-7, with 7 nucleotides matching TRBD1. This CDR3 is built from 13 residues. Trimming cost V 7 bases and J 2 bases; bases outside gene matches: 5. Germline-derived CDR1 and CDR2 are SNHLY and FYNNEI. The DNA of the CDR3 is TGTGCCAGCATTTGGGACAGAACCTACGAGCAGTACTTC. It yields the protein CASIWDRTYEQYF.

This clonotype was counted only a few times. The rearrangement joins TRBV28 to TRBJ1-1, with 12 bases lining up with TRBD1. J gave up 4 bases and V 4 bases, and 7 bases lay outside the gene matches. Germline V gene sequence: CDR1 MDHEN, CDR2 SYDVKM. The CDR3 consists of 16 residues. The CDR3 here is CASSSPGQGASTEAFF. The CDR3 DNA follows: TGTGCCAGCAGTTCCCCGGGACAGGGGGCTAGCACTGAAGCTTTCTTT.

The V gene is TRBV6-1, the J gene TRBJ2-5; 7 bases are a match to TRBD2. Germline values: CDR1 MNHNS, CDR2 SASEGT. Germline trimming cut 2 bases from V and 4 bases from J; bases unmatched to any gene: 10. This CDR3 comprises 16 residues. In nucleotides, the CDR3 is TGTGCCAGCAGTGAACACCGTTTGGGGGGGGGAGAGACCCAGTACTTC. Protein product: CASSEHRLGGGETQYF.

As concerns this clonotype: A read error is possible here, since a much larger clone lies one base away. The chain employs TRBV2 and TRBJ2-7; 10 positions match TRBD2. The V and J ends lost 7 bases and 7 bases, in that order; junction bases with no gene match: 7. CDR3 length: 13 residues. Germline V gives CDR1 SNHLY, CDR2 FYNNEI. The CDR3 loop is CASTAGGPSEQYF. In DNA form, the CDR3 reads TGTGCCAGCACAGCGGGAGGGCCGAGTGAGCAGTACTTC.

This clonotype appeared many times. The V and J genes are TRBV28 and TRBJ1-2; D is possibly TRBD1 (6 bases). Trimming cost V 4 bases and J 4 bases, with 16 bases left between them. Germline assignment: CDR1 MDHEN and CDR2 SYDVKM. This CDR3 comprises 15 residues. This CDR3 reads CASSWEEGVFYGYTF. Written as DNA, the CDR3 is TGTGCCAGCAGTTGGGAAGAGGGGGTATTCTATGGCTACACCTTC.

The gene calls are TRBV7-9 and TRBJ2-7; 8 nucleotides match TRBD2. Germline loops: CDR1 SEHNR, CDR2 FQNEAQ (reference sequence). After removal of 6 bases from V and 6 bases from J, the junction contained 7 bases not matched to a gene. This CDR3 comprises 13 residues. CDR3 nucleotide sequence: TGTGCCAGCAGTTCCGGGACTAGTGGCGAGCAGTACTTC. Protein sequence: CASSSGTSGEQYF. Together with reference TRBV7-9 and TRBJ2-7, the CDR3 gives the full variable domain: DTGVSQNPRHKITKRGQNVTFRCDPISEHNRLYWYRQTLGQGPEFLTYFQNEAQLEKSRLLSDRFSAERPKGSFSTLEIQRTEQGDSAMYLCASSSGTSGEQYFGPGTRLTVT.

There are many counts of this clonotype. V is TRBV7-2 and J is TRBJ2-2; 11 bases map to TRBD2. The CDR3 totals 18 residues. CDR1 is SGHTA and CDR2 is FQGNSA in the germline V gene. J was trimmed by 4 bases and V by 1 base; bases with no gene match: 8. CDR3 amino acids: CASSLGVLAGASTGELFF. CDR3 bases: TGTGCCAGCAGCTTAGGAGTACTAGCGGGAGCGAGCACCGGGGAGCTGTTTTTT.

Comments on this clonotype: Since a much larger clone is just one base distant, this may be a read error. The chain has TRBV30 and TRBJ2-7; D is possibly TRBD2 (6 bases). Germline values: CDR1 GTSNPN, CDR2 SVGIG (reference sequence). This CDR3 comprises 15 residues. Between the trimmed V and J ends, which lost 0 bases and 2 bases, there was a span of 14 bases. The CDR3 spells CAWSVKGRRAYEQYF. CDR3 DNA sequence: TGTGCCTGGAGTGTAAAGGGCAGGAGGGCCTACGAGCAGTACTTC.

This clonotype has a handful of counts. V usage is TRBV6-1 and J usage is TRBJ1-1, with D unclear. With 3 bases removed from V and 4 bases from J, the gap between germline ends came to 6 bases. Germline CDR1 and CDR2: MNHNS and SASEGT. The CDR3 runs to 12 residues. The CDR3 region has the DNA TGTGCCAGCAGTGATTTTAGCACTGAAGCTTTCTTT. Amino acid sequence: CASSDFSTEAFF.

V and J are TRBV14 and TRBJ1-1, with D possibly matching TRBD1 (5 bases). CDR3 length equals 12 residues. Germline CDR1 is SGHDN and CDR2 is FVKESK. V dropped 4 bases and J dropped 8 bases, with 11 bases sitting between them. CDR3 in DNA: TGTGCCAGCAGCCTCCGGGGGTTGGAAGCTTTCTTT. Its protein product is CASSLRGLEAFF.

In its sample, this clonotype was seen a few times. This chain joins TRBV7-9 and TRBJ2-7; D possibly corresponds to TRBD1 (6 bases). Deletions cut 1 base from V and 6 bases from J, with 13 bases between. The CDR3 sequence is 14 residues long. Looked up from germline, CDR1 is SEHNR and CDR2 is FQNEAQ (reference sequence). CDR3: CASSLETGWREQYF. The CDR3 DNA is TGTGCCAGCAGCTTAGAAACAGGGTGGCGCGAGCAGTACTTC.

This clonotype came up a few times. This rearrangement joins TRBV4-2 to TRBJ1-4; no clear D gene. Trimming removed 0 bases at V and 1 base at J, with 9 bases between. Germline CDR1 and CDR2: LGHNA and YNFKEQ. The CDR3 spans 16 residues. The CDR3 coding sequence is TGTGCCAGCAGCCAAGATCTCAAGGAAACTAATGAAAAACTGTTTTTT. Translation gives CASSQDLKETNEKLFF.

This clonotype was observed a handful of times. This chain connects TRBV6-2 or TRBV6-3 to TRBJ2-3, with unresolved D. Germline CDR1 is MNHEY and CDR2 is SVGEGT. V was trimmed by 4 bases and J by 2 bases, leaving 13 bases between them. The CDR3 loop spans 15 amino acids. CDR3 residues: CASSFTEPFTDTQYF. CDR3 coding DNA: TGTGCCAGCAGTTTCACAGAACCATTCACAGATACGCAGTATTTT.

The chain recombines TRBV5-4 with TRBJ2-1; 9 nucleotides line up with TRBD2. The J segment lost 4 bases and the V segment lost 7 bases, leaving 6 bases of the junction unmatched. The CDR3 covers 14 residues. Per germline, CDR1 SGHNT and CDR2 YYREEE (reference sequence). CDR3 amino acids: CASVRREGYNEQFF. CDR3 DNA sequence: TGTGCCAGCGTGCGGCGGGAGGGTTACAATGAGCAGTTCTTC.

This clonotype was observed at least ten times. The chain carries TRBV20-1 and TRBJ2-1, with 11 bases matching TRBD2. Unmatched junction bases numbered 9, after V lost 5 bases and J lost 9 bases. CDR3 length: 14 residues. CDR1 DFQATT and CDR2 SNEGSKA come from the germline V gene (reference sequence). This chain's CDR3 is CSAVTSGSAGEQFF. The DNA of the CDR3 is TGCAGTGCTGTAACTAGCGGGAGTGCCGGTGAGCAGTTCTTC.

CDR3 sequence (DNA): TGCAGTGCTAGAGCGGGGACAGGGGCCGAGTTAGAGTTCTTT. Translating it yields CSARAGTGAELEFF. V and J are TRBV20-1 and TRBJ1-1; the match to TRBD1 covers 10 bases. Germline assignment: CDR1 DFQATT and CDR2 SNEGSKA (reference sequence). This CDR3 region has 14 residues. V lost 1 base to trimming and J lost 14 bases; unmatched junction nucleotides: 13.

This clonotype was detected many times. This sequence joins TRBV2 and TRBJ2-1, with a weak D call TRBD2 (6 bases). CDR1 and CDR2 (germline): SNHLY, FYNNEI. Trimming stripped 4 bases from V and 10 bases from J, with 11 bases between. The CDR3 has 12 amino acids. The CDR3 DNA reads as TGTGCCAGCAGTGGCCTGCGGGGCGAGCAGTTCTTC. Its translation is CASSGLRGEQFF.

In its sample, this clonotype was seen a few times. A much more abundant neighbour one base away suggests this may be a read error. Lacking the conserved final phenylalanine or tryptophan, this CDR3 likely reflects a read error. The gene calls are TRBV28 and TRBJ1-2; 10 bases align to TRBD1. The germline V gene encodes CDR1 MDHEN and CDR2 SYDVKM. The V segment lost 4 bases and the J segment 7 bases; nucleotides outside the gene matches: 9. The CDR3 covers 15 residues. Written as DNA, the CDR3 is TGTGCCAGCAGTTGGGGGGACAGGGGCGTCGGTGGCTACACCCTC. It codes for CASSWGDRGVGGYTL.

The chain links TRBV9 to TRBJ1-5; weak D call: TRBD1 (5 bases). CDR3 length: 14 amino acids. V lost 0 bases, J lost 1 base, and 5 bases lay in between. The germline V gene encodes CDR1 SGDLS and CDR2 YYNGEE. The CDR3 is CASSVGTSNQPQHF. CDR3 coding DNA: TGTGCCAGCAGCGTAGGGACAAGCAATCAGCCCCAGCATTTT.

The rearrangement links TRBV10-3 to TRBJ2-7, with a tentative D call TRBD1 (5 bases). CDR1 is ENHRY, CDR2 SYGVKD, per germline. The CDR3 has 13 amino acids. The V end was cut by 9 bases, the J end by 4 bases, with 16 bases between. CDR3 nucleotide sequence: TGTGCCATACAACGGCAGGGTGGGTACGAGCAGTACTTC. This sequence encodes CAIQRQGGYEQYF.

This clonotype has ten or more counts. The chain recombines TRBV7-9 with TRBJ2-7; TRBD2 might be the D (7 bases). The germline V and J ends were trimmed by 0 bases and 3 bases, with 9 bases remaining between them. The CDR3 is made up of 14 amino acids. Looked up from germline, CDR1 is SEHNR and CDR2 is FQNEAQ (reference sequence). CDR3 sequence (DNA): TGTGCCAGCAGCTTAGCAGGGGGGGACTACGAGCAGTACTTC. Its protein product is CASSLAGGDYEQYF.

This clonotype was seen repeatedly, ten times or more. The rearrangement links TRBV20-1 to TRBJ2-3, with a tentative D call TRBD1 (6 bases). Trimming left V 0 bases short and J 5 bases short, with 9 bases between. This CDR3 spans 13 amino acids. Per germline, CDR1 DFQATT and CDR2 SNEGSKA (reference sequence). Here the CDR3 reads CSAREGAKDTQYF. The CDR3 DNA is TGCAGTGCTAGAGAGGGGGCTAAAGATACGCAGTATTTT.

This chain links TRBV19 with TRBJ1-6; D unclear. V lost 2 bases and J lost 15, with 26 bases in between. Germline V lookup: CDR1 LNHDA, CDR2 SQIVND (reference sequence). This CDR3 has 17 residues. The CDR3 here is CASSIPRRNRDVVNLHF. CDR3 in DNA: TGTGCCAGTAGTATACCCCGCAGGAATCGTGATGTTGTCAACCTCCACTTT.

This clonotype was counted between two and nine times. CDR3 sequence: CASSSTWTGYEQYF. The CDR3 DNA reads TGTGCCAGCAGCTCTACTTGGACAGGCTACGAGCAGTACTTC. This chain connects TRBV6-1 to TRBJ2-7; 7 bases map to TRBD1. CDR1 MNHNS and CDR2 SASEGT come from the germline V gene. The CDR3 extends over 14 amino acids. Losses at the gene ends were 6 bases for V and 3 bases for J; bases not matched to a gene: 8.